Each of the 27 T cell receptor beta chains below was sequenced from the same sample in a study of breast tumors, draining lymph nodes, adjacent tissues. TCRdb passed the multiplex PCR reads through MiXCR, listing each CDR3 protein once. This sample yields around 66,000 distinct CDR3 sequences, of which less than 50% are seen a single time; roughly 9% belongs to the top ten. Sample: breast tumor tissue. These receptors all come from a female donor with breast cancer. Some clones in this sample may be carry-over from other donors' samples.

The sample holds many counts of this clonotype. CDR3 sequence reads: CASSRVVTGELFF. CDR3 bases: TGTGCCAGCAGCCGGGTGGTTACCGGGGAGCTGTTTTTT. The V call is TRBV12-3 or TRBV12-4, the J call TRBJ2-2; D remains unclear. The CDR3 length is 13 residues. V was cut by 6 bases and J by 5 bases, with 10 bases left in between.

This clonotype was detected many times. The chain carries TRBV2 and TRBJ1-5; D remains unclear. Per germline, CDR1 SNHLY and CDR2 FYNNEI. V dropped 7 bases and J dropped 2 bases, with 15 bases sitting between them. The CDR3 runs 15 residues. CDR3 sequence reads: CASKGGAGGNQPQHF. The CDR3 DNA reads TGTGCCAGCAAGGGAGGAGCGGGAGGCAATCAGCCCCAGCATTTT.

This clonotype showed up many times. The chain is built from TRBV2 and TRBJ2-5; 8 positions match TRBD1. Trimming removed 6 bases from V and 8 bases from J; junction bases left unmatched: 11. The V gene's germline CDR1 is SNHLY and CDR2 FYNNEI. The CDR3 length is 14 residues. CDR3 protein: CASSGPGQGQTQYF. As DNA, the CDR3 is TGTGCCAGCAGCGGGCCCGGACAGGGTCAAACCCAGTACTTC.

The table lists this clonotype with many counts. The chain couples TRBV5-4 to TRBJ2-1, with 8 bases matching TRBD2. V trimming: 1 base; J trimming: 4 bases; junction bases outside the gene matches: 7. Germline V gene data show CDR1 as SGHNT and CDR2 as YYREEE (reference sequence). CDR3 length equals 16 residues. CDR3 nucleotide sequence: TGTGCCAGCAGCTTGATAATAGCGGGACCTTACAATGAGCAGTTCTTC. Amino acid sequence: CASSLIIAGPYNEQFF.

This sequence joins TRBV29-1 and TRBJ2-1; 9 bases align to TRBD2. Germline CDR1 and CDR2: SQVTM and ANQGSEA. The J segment lost 11 bases and the V segment lost 1 base, leaving 6 bases of the junction unmatched. The CDR3 extends over 13 amino acids. Here the CDR3 DNA reads TGCAGCGTTGAAGTAGCGGGAGCTAATAAGCAGTTCTTC. Its protein is CSVEVAGANKQFF.

The V and J genes are TRBV5-1 and TRBJ1-1; maybe TRBD1 (6 bases). Trimming left V 4 bases short and J 1 base short, with 11 bases between. The V gene's germline CDR1 is SGHRS and CDR2 YFSETQ. This CDR3 is 14 amino acids long. In DNA form, the CDR3 reads TGCGCCAGCAGCGCGTCGACAGGGAACACTGAAGCTTTCTTT. This translates into CASSASTGNTEAFF.

The CDR3 DNA sequence: TGTGCCAGCGAGGGGGCAGCGGGGTCGGGCGATACGCAGTATTTT. Translating it yields CASEGAAGSGDTQYF. This chain uses TRBV7-9 with TRBJ2-3; possibly TRBD1 or TRBD2 for D (7 bases each). The germline gives CDR1 SEHNR, CDR2 FQNEAQ (reference sequence). The length of the CDR3 is 15 residues. Trimming cost V 8 bases and J 6 bases, with 21 bases left between them.

This clonotype was seen many times. This chain links TRBV25-1 with TRBJ2-3, with D tentatively TRBD1 (5 bases). This CDR3 comprises 13 residues. V was pared by 1 base and J by 5 bases, with 7 bases between. Germline CDR1 and CDR2: MGHDK and SYGVNS. The CDR3 protein is CASSELRGDTQYF. For the CDR3, the DNA is TGTGCCAGCAGTGAATTAAGGGGAGATACGCAGTATTTT. The whole variable domain, remainder taken from reference TRBV25-1 and TRBJ2-3, is EADIYQTPRYLVIGTGKKITLECSQTMGHDKMYWYQQDPGMELHLIHYSYGVNSTEKGDLSSESTVSRIRTEHFPLTLESARPSHTSQYLCASSELRGDTQYFGPGTRLTVL.

Many counts were recorded for this clonotype. It may be a read error: a sequence one base away is much more abundant. This chain joins TRBV7-8 and TRBJ1-2, with 9 bases matching TRBD1. Looked up from germline, CDR1 is SGHVS and CDR2 is FQNEAQ. The CDR3 totals 15 residues. The CDR3 sequence is CASSITGTGPYGYPF. DNA of the CDR3: TGTGCCAGCAGCATAACCGGGACAGGGCCTTATGGCTACCCCTTC.

This clonotype was counted at least ten times. The chain employs TRBV5-1 and TRBJ2-7; 10 bases line up with TRBD1. This CDR3 has 18 amino acids. Unmatched junction bases numbered 15, after V lost 2 bases and J lost 4 bases. Germline V gene lookup returns CDR1 SGHRS and CDR2 YFSETQ. The CDR3 region is CASSLTGGQGRNSYEQYF. Written as DNA, the CDR3 is TGCGCCAGCAGCTTAACAGGGGGACAGGGGCGCAATTCTTACGAGCAGTACTTC. Full variable domain (missing parts from reference TRBV5-1 and TRBJ2-7): KAGVTQTPRYLIKTRGQQVTLSCSPISGHRSVSWYQQTPGQGLQFLFEYFSETQRNKGNFPGRFSGRQFSNSRSEMNVSTLELGDSALYLCASSLTGGQGRNSYEQYFGPGTRLTVT.

V is TRBV15 and J is TRBJ2-7, with TRBD2 matching 12 bases. Germline-derived CDR1 and CDR2 are LNHNV and YYDKDF (reference sequence). This CDR3 is 22 amino acids long. The trim removed 8 bases at V and 0 bases at J, leaving 26 bases unmatched. For the CDR3, the DNA is TGTGCCACCTCTAGCGGGGGGGTGGCTAGCGGGATTGCACCTCCGTGCTCCTACGAGCAGTACTTC. Encoded protein: CATSSGGVASGIAPPCSYEQYF.

A few counts support this clonotype. The chain has TRBV5-4 and TRBJ1-1; D unclear. CDR3 length equals 13 residues. CDR1 and CDR2 from the germline V gene are SGHNT and YYREEE (reference sequence). V was clipped by 2 bases and J by 1 base, with 6 bases between them. The CDR3 region is CASSLGRNTEAFF. As DNA, the CDR3 is TGTGCCAGCAGCTTAGGGAGGAACACTGAAGCTTTCTTT.

This clonotype is deemed medium-sized. The genes are TRBV7-9 and TRBJ2-7; the match to TRBD1 covers 9 bases. Germline CDR1 is SEHNR and CDR2 is FQNEAQ (reference sequence). J was trimmed by 6 bases and V by 4 bases; bases with no gene match: 10. CDR3 size: 15 residues. CDR3 nucleotide sequence: TGTGCCAGCAGCTCCTCCGGGACAGGGAATCTCGAGCAGTACTTC. Protein sequence: CASSSSGTGNLEQYF.

The chain carries TRBV20-1 and TRBJ1-5; D remains unclear. The CDR3 sequence is 13 residues long. Trimming stripped 1 base from V and 2 bases from J, with 6 bases between. Germline-derived CDR1 and CDR2 are DFQATT and SNEGSKA (reference sequence). CDR3 coding DNA: TGCAGTGCTAGAGTGGGTGGCAATCAGCCCCAGCATTTT. It codes for CSARVGGNQPQHF.

The sample holds many counts of this clonotype. The rearrangement links TRBV11-3 to TRBJ1-6; 10 bases map to TRBD1. V shed 5 bases and J 0 bases; nucleotides not matched to a gene: 10. The CDR3 has 19 residues. Germline V gene lookup returns CDR1 SGHNT and CDR2 YENEEA. CDR3: CASSPWDRGSGSYNSPLHF. The CDR3 nucleotides are TGTGCCAGCAGCCCGTGGGACAGGGGAAGCGGCTCCTATAATTCACCCCTCCACTTT.

V usage is TRBV12-3 or TRBV12-4 and J usage is TRBJ2-3, with 9 nucleotides matching TRBD2. V lost 6 bases and J lost 11; bases outside the gene matches: 15. This CDR3 contains 15 residues. This chain's CDR3 is CASSFSGSDYNEQYF. The CDR3 nucleotides are TGTGCCAGCAGCTTTAGCGGGAGCGATTACAATGAGCAGTATTTT.

This clonotype is termed medium-sized. The CDR3: CASSSPLGQAGYNEQFF. As DNA, the CDR3 is TGTGCCAGCAGCTCCCCGTTGGGACAAGCTGGTTACAATGAGCAGTTCTTC. The chain links TRBV7-8 to TRBJ2-1; possible D gene TRBD1, 6 bases. CDR1 and CDR2 from the germline V gene are SGHVS and FQNEAQ. The CDR3 is made up of 17 amino acids. Trimming took 4 bases from V and 4 from J, leaving 20 bases between them.

On this clonotype itself: This may come from a read error, since a much larger clone is one base off. This chain links TRBV6-5 with TRBJ1-4; the match to TRBD1 covers 8 bases. Germline trimming cut 5 bases from V and 8 bases from J; bases unmatched to any gene: 16. Germline V gene sequence: CDR1 MNHEY, CDR2 SVGAGI. The CDR3 extends over 17 amino acids. Here the CDR3 DNA reads TGTGCCAGCAGTCGCGGCCAGGGGGCGCTTTTGGAGGAAAAACTGTTTTTT. It yields the protein CASSRGQGALLEEKLFF.

This clonotype was recorded at least ten times. V is TRBV12-3 or TRBV12-4 and J is TRBJ2-2; D is unresolved. The CDR3 runs 14 residues. V was shortened by 5 bases and J by 2 bases, with 9 bases between the two germline ends. CDR3 protein: CASSSRVNTGELFF. CDR3 coding DNA: TGTGCCAGCAGTAGTAGGGTAAACACCGGGGAGCTGTTTTTT.

Concerning this clonotype itself: A much larger clone lies a single base off, so this may be a read error. V usage is TRBV7-2 and J usage is TRBJ1-3, with D uncertain. The germline CDR1 and CDR2 sequences are SGHTA and FQGNSA. CDR3 size: 16 residues. The CDR3 here is CASSPPGRNSGNTVYF. CDR3 bases: TGTGCCAGCAGCCCCCCCGGGCGGAACTCTGGAAACACCGTATATTTT.

The rearrangement links TRBV9 to TRBJ1-4; tentatively, D is TRBD1 (5 bases). V lost 2 bases and J lost 5, with 16 bases in between. Germline CDR1 is SGDLS and CDR2 is YYNGEE. CDR3 size: 16 residues. This chain's CDR3 is CASSVGGTRENEKLFF. DNA of the CDR3: TGTGCCAGCAGCGTCGGGGGGACCAGGGAAAATGAAAAACTGTTTTTT.

This chain uses TRBV20-1 with TRBJ2-3; 9 nucleotides align to TRBD2. Germline trimming cut 7 bases from V and 11 bases from J; bases unmatched to any gene: 16. This CDR3 has 14 residues. Looked up from germline, CDR1 is DFQATT and CDR2 is SNEGSKA (reference sequence). CDR3: CSVRLAVGYNEQYF. For the CDR3, the DNA is TGCAGTGTTCGACTAGCGGTGGGTTACAATGAGCAGTATTTT.

CDR3 amino acids: CASSPQGGADVFF. For the CDR3, the DNA is TGTGCCAGCTCACCACAGGGAGGTGCTGATGTTTTCTTT. V is TRBV18 and J is TRBJ1-1; D remains unclear. V was cut by 1 base and J by 13 bases, with 16 bases left in between. Per the germline V gene, CDR1 is KGHSH and CDR2 is LQKENI. The CDR3 has 13 amino acids.

This clonotype occurred many times. This chain uses TRBV6-5 with TRBJ2-3, with 8 bases matching TRBD2. The CDR3 contains 20 residues. CDR1 and CDR2 (germline): MNHEY, SVGAGI. The J segment lost 4 bases and the V segment lost 4 bases, leaving 22 bases of the junction unmatched. The CDR3 DNA follows: TGTGCCAGCAGTTCATACCAGCGGGAGACGATCTGGGAAGTTGCAGATACGCAGTATTTT. This codes for CASSSYQRETIWEVADTQYF.

Note on this clonotype: This may stem from a read error, because a much larger clone lies one nucleotide away. The V call is TRBV3-1, the J call TRBJ1-1; unclear D gene. CDR3 length equals 11 residues. Trimming stripped 1 base from V and 8 bases from J, with 5 bases between. The germline V gene has CDR1 LGHDT and CDR2 YNNKEL (reference sequence). In nucleotides, the CDR3 is TGTGCCAGCAGCCAAGCTTCCGAAGCTTTCTTT. Its translation is CASSQASEAFF.

The chain carries TRBV20-1 and TRBJ1-5; TRBD1 matches at 7 bases. Germline V gene sequence: CDR1 DFQATT, CDR2 SNEGSKA (reference sequence). The CDR3 extends over 13 amino acids. V shed 6 bases and J 14 bases; nucleotides not matched to a gene: 16. CDR3 residues: CSAGTRDSSYEHF. Written as DNA, the CDR3 is TGCAGTGCGGGAACCAGGGACAGCTCCTACGAGCATTTT.

This clonotype has at least ten counts. This chain links TRBV6-6 with TRBJ2-6, with a weak D call TRBD1 (5 bases). The CDR3 extends over 14 amino acids. CDR1 MNHNY and CDR2 SVGAGI come from the germline V gene (reference sequence). V gave up 8 bases and J gave up 0 bases, with 8 bases separating them. CDR3 sequence reads: CASYRYSGANVLTF. CDR3 sequence (DNA): TGTGCCAGCTACAGGTACTCTGGGGCCAACGTCCTGACTTTC.